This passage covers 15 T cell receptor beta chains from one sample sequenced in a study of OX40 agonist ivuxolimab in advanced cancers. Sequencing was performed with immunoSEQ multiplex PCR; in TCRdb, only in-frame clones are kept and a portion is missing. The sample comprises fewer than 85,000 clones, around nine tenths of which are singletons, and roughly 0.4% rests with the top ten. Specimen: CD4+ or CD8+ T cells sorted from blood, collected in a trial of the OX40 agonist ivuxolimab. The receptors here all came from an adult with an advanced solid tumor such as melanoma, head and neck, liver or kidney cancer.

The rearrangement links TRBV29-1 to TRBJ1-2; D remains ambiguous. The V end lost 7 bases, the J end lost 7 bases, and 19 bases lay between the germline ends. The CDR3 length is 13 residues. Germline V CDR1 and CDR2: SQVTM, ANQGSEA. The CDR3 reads CSGKGGSWGGYTF. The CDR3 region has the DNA TGCAGCGGGAAGGGTGGCTCATGGGGTGGCTACACCTTC.

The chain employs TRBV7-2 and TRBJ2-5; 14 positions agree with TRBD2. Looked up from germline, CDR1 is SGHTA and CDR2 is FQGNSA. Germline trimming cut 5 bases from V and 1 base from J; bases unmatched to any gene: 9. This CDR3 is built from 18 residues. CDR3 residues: CASSLRLAGGLLQETQYF. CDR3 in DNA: TGTGCCAGCAGCCTCAGACTAGCGGGGGGGCTGCTCCAAGAGACCCAGTACTTC.

In nucleotides, the CDR3 is TGTGCCAGCAGCTTGGATTCCTCTGGGGCCAACGTCCTGACTTTC. Encoded protein: CASSLDSSGANVLTF. This chain joins TRBV5-5 and TRBJ2-6; D remains unclear. V was cut by 0 bases and J by 0 bases, with 4 bases left in between. Germline V gene data show CDR1 as SGHKS and CDR2 as YYEKEE (reference sequence). The CDR3 is made up of 15 amino acids.

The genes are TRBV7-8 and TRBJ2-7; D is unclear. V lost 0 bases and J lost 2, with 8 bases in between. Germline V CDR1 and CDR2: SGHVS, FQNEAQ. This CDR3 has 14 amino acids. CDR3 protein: CASSLAGRTYEQYF. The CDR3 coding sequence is TGTGCCAGCAGCTTAGCCGGACGGACCTACGAGCAGTACTTC.

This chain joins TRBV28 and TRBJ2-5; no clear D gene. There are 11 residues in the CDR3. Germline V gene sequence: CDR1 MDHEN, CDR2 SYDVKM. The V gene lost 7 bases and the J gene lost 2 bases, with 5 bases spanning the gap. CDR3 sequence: CASTAQETQYF. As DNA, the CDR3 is TGTGCCAGCACGGCGCAAGAGACCCAGTACTTC.

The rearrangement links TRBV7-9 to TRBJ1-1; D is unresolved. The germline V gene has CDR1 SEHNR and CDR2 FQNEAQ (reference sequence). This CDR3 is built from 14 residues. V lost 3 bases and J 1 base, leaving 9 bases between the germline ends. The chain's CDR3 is CASSLQEENTEAFF. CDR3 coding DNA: TGTGCCAGCAGCTTGCAGGAAGAGAACACTGAAGCTTTCTTT.

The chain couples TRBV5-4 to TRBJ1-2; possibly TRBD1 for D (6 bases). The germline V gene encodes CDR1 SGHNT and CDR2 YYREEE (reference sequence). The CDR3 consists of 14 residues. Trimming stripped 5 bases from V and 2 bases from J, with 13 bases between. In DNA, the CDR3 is TGTGCCAGCAGTCAGGCGACAGGAAACTATGGCTACACCTTC. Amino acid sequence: CASSQATGNYGYTF.

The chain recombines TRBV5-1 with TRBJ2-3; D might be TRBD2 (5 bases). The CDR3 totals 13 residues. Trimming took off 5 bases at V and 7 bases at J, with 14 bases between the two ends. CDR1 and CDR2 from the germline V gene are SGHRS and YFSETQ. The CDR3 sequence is CASRPGLTNTQYF. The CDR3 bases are TGCGCCAGCAGACCCGGACTCACCAATACGCAGTATTTT.

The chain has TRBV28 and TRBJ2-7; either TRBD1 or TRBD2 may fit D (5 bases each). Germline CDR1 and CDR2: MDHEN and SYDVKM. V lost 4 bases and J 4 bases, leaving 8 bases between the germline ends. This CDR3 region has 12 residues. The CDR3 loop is CASSSEGYEQYF. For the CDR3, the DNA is TGTGCCAGCAGTTCTGAGGGGTACGAGCAGTACTTC.

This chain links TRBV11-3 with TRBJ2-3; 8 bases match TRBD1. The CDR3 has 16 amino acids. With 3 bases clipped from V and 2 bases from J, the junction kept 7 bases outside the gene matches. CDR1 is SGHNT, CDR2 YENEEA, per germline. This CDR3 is CASSFRQGPNTDTQYF. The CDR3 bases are TGTGCCAGCAGCTTCCGACAGGGGCCTAACACAGATACGCAGTATTTT.

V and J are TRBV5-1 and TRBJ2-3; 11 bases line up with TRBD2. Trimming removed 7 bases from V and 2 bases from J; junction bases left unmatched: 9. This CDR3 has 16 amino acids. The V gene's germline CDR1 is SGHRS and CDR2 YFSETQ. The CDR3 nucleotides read TGCGCCAGCGCTCGCGGACTAGCGGGTTTCACAGATACGCAGTATTTT. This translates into CASARGLAGFTDTQYF.

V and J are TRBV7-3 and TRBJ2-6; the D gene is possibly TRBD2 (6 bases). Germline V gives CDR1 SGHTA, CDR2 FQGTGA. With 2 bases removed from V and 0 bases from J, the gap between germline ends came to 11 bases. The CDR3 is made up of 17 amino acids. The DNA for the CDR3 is TGTGCCAGCAGCTTAGATTACGGGAGCTCTGGGGCCAACGTCCTGACTTTC. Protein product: CASSLDYGSSGANVLTF.

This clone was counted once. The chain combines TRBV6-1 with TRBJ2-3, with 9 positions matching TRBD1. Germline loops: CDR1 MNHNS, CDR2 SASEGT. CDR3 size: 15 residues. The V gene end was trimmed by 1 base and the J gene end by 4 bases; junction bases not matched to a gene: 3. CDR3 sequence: CASSEGDRAPDTQYF. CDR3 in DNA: TGTGCCAGCAGTGAAGGGGACAGGGCGCCAGATACGCAGTATTTT.

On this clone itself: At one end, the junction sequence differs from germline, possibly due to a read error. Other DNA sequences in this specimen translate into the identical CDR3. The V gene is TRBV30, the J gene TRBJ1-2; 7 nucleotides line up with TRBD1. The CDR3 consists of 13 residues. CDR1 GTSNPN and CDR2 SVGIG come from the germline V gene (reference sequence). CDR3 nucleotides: TGTGCCTGGAGTGCTGCACAGGGGCATGGCTACACCTTT. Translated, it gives CAWSAAQGHGYTF. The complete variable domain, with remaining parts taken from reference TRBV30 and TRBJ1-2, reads SQTIHQWPATLVQPVGSPLSLECTVEGTSNPNLYWYRQAAGRGLQLLFYSVGIGQISSEVPQNLSASRPQDRQFILSSKKLLLSDSGFYLCAWSAAQGHGYTFGSGTRLTVV.

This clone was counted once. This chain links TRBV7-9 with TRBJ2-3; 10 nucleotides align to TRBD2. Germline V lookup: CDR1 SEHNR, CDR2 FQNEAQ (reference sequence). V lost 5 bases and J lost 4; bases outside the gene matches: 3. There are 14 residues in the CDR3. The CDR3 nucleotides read TGTGCCAGCAGCATTAGCGGGGGGCCAGATACGCAGTATTTT. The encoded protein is CASSISGGPDTQYF.